These 16 T cell receptor beta chains were sequenced from one sample in a study of post-analysis software for immune sequencing data. Overall study results and limits: Several TRBV segments occurring more often in patients than controls included TRBV5-6, TRBV5-1 and TRBV20-1.

These TCRs are of unknown antigen specificity. Unique molecular identifiers were carried by the TCR beta cDNA libraries. MiXCR, run by TCRdb on the PCR reads, gives a single entry per CDR3 protein. The sample shows some 800,000 distinct CDR3 sequences, 35% to 55% of them seen only once. Sequencing input: blood. These TCRs come from a girl aged 5-17 years with multiple sclerosis.

A few counts support this clonotype. V is TRBV29-1 and J is TRBJ1-5; TRBD1 matches at 7 bases. Germline CDR1 and CDR2: SQVTM and ANQGSEA. V was pared by 4 bases and J by 7 bases, with 7 bases of the junction left unmatched. CDR3 length equals 13 residues. CDR3 sequence reads: CSVVVVGGQPQHF. The CDR3 DNA reads TGCAGCGTTGTAGTGGTAGGGGGCCAGCCCCAGCATTTT.

There are a few counts of this clonotype. V is TRBV7-9 and J is TRBJ2-3; no reliable D call. Per germline, CDR1 SEHNR and CDR2 FQNEAQ (reference sequence). V was trimmed by 1 base and J by 2 bases, leaving 7 bases between them. This CDR3 has 14 amino acids. The CDR3 sequence: CASSLGVYTDTQYF. The DNA of the CDR3 is TGTGCCAGCAGCTTAGGGGTTTACACAGATACGCAGTATTTT.

The chain is built from TRBV20-1 and TRBJ1-5, with a weak D call TRBD1 (5 bases). The CDR3 covers 13 residues. Germline lookup yields CDR1 DFQATT and CDR2 SNEGSKA (reference sequence). Trimming left V 0 bases short and J 7 bases short, with 10 bases between. CDR3: CSAREWGEQPQHF. The CDR3 coding sequence is TGCAGTGCTAGAGAATGGGGGGAGCAGCCCCAGCATTTT.

This clonotype was counted ten times or more. The DNA of the CDR3 is TGTGCCAGCTCGACTGGCAATGAGCAGTTCTTC. This codes for CASSTGNEQFF. The J gene is TRBJ2-1, the V gene TRBV18; D ambiguous. Deletions cut 6 bases from V and 6 bases from J, with 6 bases between. Germline values: CDR1 KGHSH, CDR2 LQKENI. CDR3 length equals 11 residues.

The sample holds a few counts of this clonotype. CDR3 sequence: CASSYGGAGRALTQYF. As DNA, the CDR3 is TGTGCCAGCAGTTACGGGGGAGCGGGCCGGGCCTTAACCCAGTACTTC. This sequence joins TRBV6-6 and TRBJ2-5; D possibly corresponds to TRBD2 (6 bases). The CDR3 has 16 residues. Trimming cost V 2 bases and J 8 bases, with 21 bases left between them. Germline V gene data show CDR1 as MNHNY and CDR2 as SVGAGI (reference sequence).

The chain carries TRBV5-4 and TRBJ2-7, with D possibly being TRBD2 (5 bases). The CDR3 loop spans 14 amino acids. V was cut by 3 bases and J by 3 bases, with 13 bases left in between. Germline CDR1 and CDR2: SGHNT and YYREEE (reference sequence). The CDR3 DNA sequence: TGTGCCAGCAGCTCAGAGCGGTGGGACTACGAGCAGTACTTC. Protein sequence: CASSSERWDYEQYF.

The J gene is TRBJ1-2, the V gene TRBV7-2; D unclear. CDR1 and CDR2 from the germline V gene are SGHTA and FQGNSA. This CDR3 comprises 17 residues. With 5 bases removed from V and 6 bases from J, the gap between germline ends came to 25 bases. CDR3 protein: CASSPHPSGRNRDGYTF. CDR3 nucleotides: TGTGCCAGCAGCCCACATCCTTCCGGCCGCAATAGGGATGGCTACACCTTC.

The chain uses TRBV11-2 and TRBJ1-6, with D perhaps TRBD1 (6 bases). V shed 5 bases and J shed 9 bases, with 20 bases lying between them. The length of the CDR3 is 16 residues. Germline loops: CDR1 SGHAT, CDR2 FQNNGV. The CDR3 is CASSQLPRDKGSPLHF. Here the CDR3 DNA reads TGTGCCAGCAGCCAGCTCCCCAGGGACAAGGGTTCACCCCTCCACTTT.

V is TRBV24-1 and J is TRBJ2-1; D might be TRBD2 (5 bases). CDR3 size: 13 residues. V was cut by 9 bases and J by 1 base, with 9 bases left in between. Germline V gives CDR1 KGHDR, CDR2 SFDVKD. The CDR3 DNA reads TGTGCCACCGCGGGTACATCCTACAATGAGCAGTTCTTC. Protein sequence: CATAGTSYNEQFF.

The sample holds a few counts of this clonotype. The chain combines TRBV9 with TRBJ1-5; 7 bases fit TRBD1. J was trimmed by 0 bases and V by 5 bases; bases with no gene match: 11. Germline-derived CDR1 and CDR2 are SGDLS and YYNGEE. The CDR3 is 17 residues long. CDR3 loop: CASRKGQVLNSNQPQHF. CDR3 bases: TGTGCCAGCAGGAAAGGACAGGTACTAAATAGCAATCAGCCCCAGCATTTT.

The chain combines TRBV13 with TRBJ1-2, with D maybe TRBD1 (6 bases). Trimming stripped 7 bases from V and 2 bases from J, with 23 bases between. This CDR3 is 17 amino acids long. CDR1 PRHDT and CDR2 FYEKMQ come from the germline V gene (reference sequence). The CDR3: CASTSWDTEPFNYGYTF. CDR3 DNA: TGTGCCAGCACTTCGTGGGACACGGAACCATTCAACTATGGCTACACCTTC.

V gene TRBV28 combines with J gene TRBJ1-4; tentative D call: TRBD1 (6 bases). Germline V lookup: CDR1 MDHEN, CDR2 SYDVKM. V dropped 6 bases and J dropped 11 bases, with 16 bases sitting between them. The CDR3 extends over 13 amino acids. CDR3 loop: CASSTRGQGKLFF. CDR3 coding DNA: TGTGCCAGCAGCACCCGGGGGCAGGGGAAACTGTTTTTT.

In this sample, this clonotype turned up once. The chain couples TRBV27 to TRBJ1-4; no firm D call. CDR3 length equals 14 residues. V shed 3 bases and J shed 0 bases, with 5 bases lying between them. The V gene's germline CDR1 is MNHEY and CDR2 SMNVEV (reference sequence). This CDR3 reads CASSFSATNEKLFF. The DNA of the CDR3 is TGTGCCAGCAGTTTTTCGGCAACTAATGAAAAACTGTTTTTT. The variable domain in full, with the rest retrieved from reference TRBV27 and TRBJ1-4, is EAQVTQNPRYLITVTGKKLTVTCSQNMNHEYMSWYRQDPGLGLRQIYYSMNVEVTDKGDVPEGYKVSRKEKRNFPLILESPSPNQTSLYFCASSFSATNEKLFFGSGTQLSVL.

The chain couples TRBV7-9 to TRBJ1-1, with TRBD1 matching over 9 bases. The CDR3 consists of 17 residues. Germline CDR1 and CDR2: SEHNR and FQNEAQ (reference sequence). V lost 5 bases, J lost 4 bases, and 14 bases stayed unmatched. Here the CDR3 reads CASSPLSGGTGTTEAFF. The CDR3 DNA sequence: TGTGCCAGCAGCCCCCTAAGTGGCGGGACAGGGACCACTGAAGCTTTCTTT.

The CDR3 coding sequence is TGTGCCAGCAGCTTTAGCGGTACCGGGGAGCTGTTTTTT. Translated: CASSFSGTGELFF. This rearrangement joins TRBV7-2 to TRBJ2-2; D might be TRBD2 (6 bases). The CDR3 contains 13 residues. From germline, CDR1 is SGHTA and CDR2 FQGNSA. V was clipped by 3 bases and J by 5 bases, with 7 bases between them.

This clonotype was counted a few times. V gene TRBV28 combines with J gene TRBJ1-2, with 7 bases fitting TRBD1. Germline V gives CDR1 MDHEN, CDR2 SYDVKM. CDR3 length equals 18 residues. V lost 3 bases and J lost 0; bases outside the gene matches: 13. CDR3 in DNA: TGTGCCAGCAGTTTCTCGTGGGACAGTCGCCAACCTAACTATGGCTACACCTTC. Its translation is CASSFSWDSRQPNYGYTF.